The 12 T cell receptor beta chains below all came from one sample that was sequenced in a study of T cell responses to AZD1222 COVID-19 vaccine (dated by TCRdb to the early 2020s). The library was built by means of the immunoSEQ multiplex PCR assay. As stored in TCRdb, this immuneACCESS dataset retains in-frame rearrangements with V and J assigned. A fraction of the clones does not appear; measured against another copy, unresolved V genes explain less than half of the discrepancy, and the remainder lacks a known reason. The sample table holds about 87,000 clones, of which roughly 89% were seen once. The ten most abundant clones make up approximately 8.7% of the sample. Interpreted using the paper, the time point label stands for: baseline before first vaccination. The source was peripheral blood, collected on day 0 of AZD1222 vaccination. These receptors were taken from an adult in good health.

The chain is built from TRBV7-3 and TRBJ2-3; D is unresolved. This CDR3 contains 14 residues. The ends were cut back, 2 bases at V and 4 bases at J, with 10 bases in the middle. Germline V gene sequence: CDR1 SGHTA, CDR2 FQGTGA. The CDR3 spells CASSLYVAPDTQYF. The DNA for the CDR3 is TGTGCCAGCAGCTTATACGTTGCCCCAGATACGCAGTATTTT.

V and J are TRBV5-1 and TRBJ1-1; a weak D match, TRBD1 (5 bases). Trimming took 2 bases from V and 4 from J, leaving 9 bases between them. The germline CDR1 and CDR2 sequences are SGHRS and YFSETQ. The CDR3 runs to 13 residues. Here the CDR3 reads CASSLGDTTEAFF. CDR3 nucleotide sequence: TGCGCCAGCAGCTTAGGGGATACCACTGAAGCTTTCTTT.

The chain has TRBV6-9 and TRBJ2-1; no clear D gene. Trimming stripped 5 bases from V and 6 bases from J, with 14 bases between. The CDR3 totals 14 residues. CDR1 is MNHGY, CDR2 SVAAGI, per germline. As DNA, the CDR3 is TGTGCCAGCAGTGGGGTGGAGTGGGTCAATGAGCAGTTCTTC. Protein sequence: CASSGVEWVNEQFF.

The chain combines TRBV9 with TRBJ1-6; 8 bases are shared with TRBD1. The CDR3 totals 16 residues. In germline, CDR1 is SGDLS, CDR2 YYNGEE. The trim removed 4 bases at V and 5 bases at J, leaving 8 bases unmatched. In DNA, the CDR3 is TGTGCCAGCAGCACACAGGGGGACCTTAATAATTCACCCCTCCACTTT. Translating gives CASSTQGDLNNSPLHF.

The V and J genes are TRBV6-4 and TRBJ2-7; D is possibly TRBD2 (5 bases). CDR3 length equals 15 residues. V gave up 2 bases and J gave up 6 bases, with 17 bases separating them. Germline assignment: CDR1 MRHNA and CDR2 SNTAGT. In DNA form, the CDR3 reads TGTGCCAGCAGTGACACAGATCGGGGTACGGGCGAGCAGTACTTC. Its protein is CASSDTDRGTGEQYF.

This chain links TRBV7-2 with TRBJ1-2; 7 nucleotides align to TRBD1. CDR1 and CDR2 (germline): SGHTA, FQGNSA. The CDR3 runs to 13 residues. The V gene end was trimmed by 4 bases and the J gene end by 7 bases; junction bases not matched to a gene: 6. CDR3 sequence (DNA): TGTGCCAGCAGCTCTACAGGGGCCGCTGGCTACACCTTC. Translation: CASSSTGAAGYTF. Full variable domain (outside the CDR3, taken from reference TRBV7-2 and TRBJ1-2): GAGVSQSPSNKVTEKGKDVELRCDPISGHTALYWYRQSLGQGLEFLIYFQGNSAPDKSGLPSDRFSAERTGGSVSTLTIQRTQQEDSAVYLCASSSTGAAGYTFGSGTRLTVV.

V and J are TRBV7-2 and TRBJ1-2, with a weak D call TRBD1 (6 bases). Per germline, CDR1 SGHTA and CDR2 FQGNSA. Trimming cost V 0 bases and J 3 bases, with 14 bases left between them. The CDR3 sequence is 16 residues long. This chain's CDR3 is CASSLARRGNDYGYTF. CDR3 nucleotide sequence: TGTGCCAGCAGCTTAGCCCGAAGGGGGAACGACTATGGCTACACCTTC.

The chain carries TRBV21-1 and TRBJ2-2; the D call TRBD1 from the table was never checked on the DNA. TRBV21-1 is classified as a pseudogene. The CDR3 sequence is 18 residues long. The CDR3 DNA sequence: TGTGCCAGCAGCAAAGAACTCCCGGGACAGGGGGTTGTCGGGGAGCTGTTTTTT. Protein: CASSKELPGQGVVGELFF.

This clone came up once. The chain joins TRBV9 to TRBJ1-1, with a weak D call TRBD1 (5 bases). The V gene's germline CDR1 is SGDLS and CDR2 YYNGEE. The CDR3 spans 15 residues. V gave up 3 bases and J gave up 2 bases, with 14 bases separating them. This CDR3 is CASSAQDNLNTEAFF. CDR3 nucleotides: TGTGCCAGCAGCGCCCAGGACAACTTAAACACTGAAGCTTTCTTT.

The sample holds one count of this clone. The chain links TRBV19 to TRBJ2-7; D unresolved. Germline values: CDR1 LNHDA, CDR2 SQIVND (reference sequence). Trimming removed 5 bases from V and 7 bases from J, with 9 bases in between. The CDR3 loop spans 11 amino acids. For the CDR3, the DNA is TGTGCCAGTAGTGTGGGTATTGAGCAGTACTTC. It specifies CASSVGIEQYF.

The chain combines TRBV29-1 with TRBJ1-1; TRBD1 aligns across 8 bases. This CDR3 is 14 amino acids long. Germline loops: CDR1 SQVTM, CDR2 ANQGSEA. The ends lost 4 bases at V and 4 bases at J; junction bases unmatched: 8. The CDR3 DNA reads TGCAGCGTTGTAGGACAGGGTTGGGTCACTGAAGCTTTCTTT. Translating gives CSVVGQGWVTEAFF.

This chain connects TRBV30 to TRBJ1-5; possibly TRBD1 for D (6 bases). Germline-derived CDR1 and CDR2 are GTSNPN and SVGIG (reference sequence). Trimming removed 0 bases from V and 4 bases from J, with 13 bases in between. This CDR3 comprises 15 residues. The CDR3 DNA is TGTGCCTGGAGTGTATCATCAGGGGAGAATCAGCCCCAGCATTTT. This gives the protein CAWSVSSGENQPQHF.